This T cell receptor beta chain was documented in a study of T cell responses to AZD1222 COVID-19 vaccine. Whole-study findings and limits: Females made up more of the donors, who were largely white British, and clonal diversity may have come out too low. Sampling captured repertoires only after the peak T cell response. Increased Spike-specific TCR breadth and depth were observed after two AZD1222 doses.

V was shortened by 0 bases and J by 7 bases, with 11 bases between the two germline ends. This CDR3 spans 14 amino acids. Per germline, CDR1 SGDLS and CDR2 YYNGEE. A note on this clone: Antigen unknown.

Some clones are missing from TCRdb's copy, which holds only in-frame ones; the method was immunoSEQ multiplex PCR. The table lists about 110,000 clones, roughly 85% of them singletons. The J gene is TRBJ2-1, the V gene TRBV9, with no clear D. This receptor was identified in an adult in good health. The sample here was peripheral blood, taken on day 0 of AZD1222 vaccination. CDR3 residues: CASSVGWEGNEQFF. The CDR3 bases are TGTGCCAGCAGCGTAGGCTGGGAAGGAAATGAGCAGTTCTTC.